Listed below are T cell receptor beta chains from one sample, sequenced in a study of regulatory T cells in long-lasting Graves disease. TCRdb fed the multiplex PCR reads into MiXCR, producing one record per CDR3 protein. The sample lists 450,000 or so distinct CDR3 sequences, 20% to 25% occurring once. Sequencing was performed on peripheral blood mononuclear cells (PBMCs), taken when the disease was refractory, from a patient treated with antithyroid drugs. Receptor source: a female donor with Graves disease. CDR3s include the opening cysteine and the closing phenylalanine or tryptophan. The D gene is left open where the match is weak. Size tells how often a clone was seen (once, few, many) or the class of an expanded clone, and some rows leave it out.

j_call: TRBJ2-3; d_call: NA; cdr3_length: 15; v_call: TRBV7-9; clone_size: few; cdr3_aa: CASSPGGRSSDTQYF; cdr3_nt: TGTGCCAGCAGCCCCGGGGGTAGATCTTCGGATACGCAGTATTTT
j_call: TRBJ2-7; d_call: TRBD1; cdr3_length: 12; v_call: TRBV7-8; clone_size: many; cdr3_aa: CASRRPGQGQYF; cdr3_nt: TGTGCCAGCAGGCGTCCGGGACAGGGGCAGTACTTC
j_call: TRBJ2-3; d_call: TRBD1; cdr3_length: 15; v_call: TRBV25-1; clone_size: few; cdr3_aa: CASSEWDRDTDTQYF; cdr3_nt: TGTGCCAGCAGTGAATGGGACAGAGACACAGATACGCAGTATTTT
j_call: TRBJ2-7; d_call: NA; cdr3_length: 13; v_call: TRBV15; clone_size: many; cdr3_aa: CATSRDDGYEQYF; cdr3_nt: TGTGCCACCAGCAGAGATGACGGATACGAGCAGTACTTC
j_call: TRBJ1-3; d_call: NA; cdr3_length: 17; v_call: TRBV7-2; clone_size: few; cdr3_aa: CASSLASLLRNGNTIYF; cdr3_nt: TGTGCCAGCAGCTTAGCGAGCCTTCTAAGGAATGGAAACACCATATATTTT
j_call: TRBJ1-2; d_call: TRBD1; cdr3_length: 14; v_call: TRBV28; clone_size: many; cdr3_aa: CASSRTGEIDGYTF; cdr3_nt: TGTGCCAGCAGTCGGACAGGGGAGATAGATGGCTACACCTTC
j_call: TRBJ1-1; d_call: NA; cdr3_length: 14; v_call: TRBV5-1; clone_size: few; cdr3_aa: CASSLASGYTEAFF; cdr3_nt: TGCGCCAGCAGCTTGGCTTCAGGGTACACTGAAGCTTTCTTT
j_call: TRBJ2-1; d_call: TRBD2; cdr3_length: 16; v_call: TRBV7-9; clone_size: NA; cdr3_aa: CASSREGLAGNNEQFF; cdr3_nt: TGTGCCAGCAGCCGGGAAGGACTAGCGGGCAACAATGAGCAGTTCTTC
j_call: TRBJ2-7; d_call: TRBD2; cdr3_length: 18; v_call: TRBV7-9; clone_size: few; cdr3_aa: CASSGGGTSGKGSYEQYF; cdr3_nt: TGTGCCAGCAGCGGCGGGGGGACTAGCGGGAAGGGCTCCTACGAGCAGTACTTC
j_call: TRBJ1-1; d_call: NA; cdr3_length: 14; v_call: TRBV5-1; clone_size: many; cdr3_aa: CASSLREGGTEAFF; cdr3_nt: TGCGCCAGCAGCCTCAGGGAGGGAGGCACTGAAGCTTTCTTT
j_call: TRBJ2-7; d_call: NA; cdr3_length: 13; v_call: TRBV27; clone_size: many; cdr3_aa: CASSLSEQGEQYF; cdr3_nt: TGTGCCAGCAGCTTAAGCGAGCAGGGCGAGCAGTACTTC
j_call: TRBJ2-7; d_call: TRBD2; cdr3_length: 16; v_call: TRBV18; clone_size: few; cdr3_aa: CASSPLGLAGPEEQYF; cdr3_nt: TGTGCCAGCTCACCCCTGGGGCTAGCGGGGCCGGAGGAGCAGTACTTC
j_call: TRBJ2-5; d_call: NA; cdr3_length: 12; v_call: TRBV28; clone_size: many; cdr3_aa: CASSVLRETQYF; cdr3_nt: TGTGCCAGCAGTGTACTCAGGGAGACCCAGTACTTC
j_call: TRBJ2-7; d_call: TRBD2; cdr3_length: 17; v_call: TRBV11-2; clone_size: many; cdr3_aa: CASSFQLQLAGENEQYF; cdr3_nt: TGTGCCAGCAGCTTCCAACTTCAACTAGCGGGAGAAAACGAGCAGTACTTC
j_call: TRBJ1-5; d_call: TRBD1; cdr3_length: 15; v_call: TRBV7-2; clone_size: few; cdr3_aa: CASSAGQGGNQPQHF; cdr3_nt: TGTGCCAGCAGCGCGGGACAGGGCGGCAATCAGCCCCAGCATTTT
j_call: TRBJ2-7; d_call: NA; cdr3_length: 13; v_call: TRBV6-5; clone_size: few; cdr3_aa: CASSYCSSYEQYF; cdr3_nt: TGTGCCAGCAGTTACTGCTCCTCCTACGAGCAGTACTTC
j_call: TRBJ2-7; d_call: NA; cdr3_length: 14; v_call: TRBV6-2/TRBV6-3; clone_size: NA; cdr3_aa: CASSYDSGVDEQYF; cdr3_nt: TGTGCCAGCAGTTACGATTCCGGGGTCGACGAGCAGTACTTC
j_call: TRBJ1-5; d_call: NA; cdr3_length: 12; v_call: TRBV28; clone_size: many; cdr3_aa: CASSFLGLGQHF; cdr3_nt: TGTGCCAGCAGTTTTTTGGGGCTAGGGCAGCATTTT
j_call: TRBJ1-6; d_call: NA; cdr3_length: 14; v_call: TRBV5-4; clone_size: many; cdr3_aa: CASSYRDGNSPLHF; cdr3_nt: TGTGCCAGCAGCTACAGGGATGGAAATTCACCCCTCCACTTT
j_call: TRBJ2-7; d_call: TRBD1; cdr3_length: 14; v_call: TRBV6-2/TRBV6-3; clone_size: many; cdr3_aa: CASSYSGQRYEQYF; cdr3_nt: TGTGCCAGCAGTTACTCGGGACAGCGCTACGAGCAGTACTTC
j_call: TRBJ2-7; d_call: TRBD1; cdr3_length: 15; v_call: TRBV28; clone_size: many; cdr3_aa: CASSLFVDRSYEQYF; cdr3_nt: TGTGCCAGCAGTTTATTTGTGGACAGGAGCTACGAGCAGTACTTC